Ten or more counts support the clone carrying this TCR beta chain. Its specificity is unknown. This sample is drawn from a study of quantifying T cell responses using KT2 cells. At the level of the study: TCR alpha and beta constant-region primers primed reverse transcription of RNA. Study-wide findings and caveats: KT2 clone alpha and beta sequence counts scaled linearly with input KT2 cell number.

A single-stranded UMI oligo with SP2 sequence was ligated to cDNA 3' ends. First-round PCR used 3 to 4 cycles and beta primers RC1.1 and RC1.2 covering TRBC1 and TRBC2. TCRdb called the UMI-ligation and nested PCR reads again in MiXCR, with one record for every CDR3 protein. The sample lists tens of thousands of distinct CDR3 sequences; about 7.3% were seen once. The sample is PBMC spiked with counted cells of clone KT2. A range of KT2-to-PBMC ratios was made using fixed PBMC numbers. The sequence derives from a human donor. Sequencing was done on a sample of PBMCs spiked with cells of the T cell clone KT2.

The chain's CDR3 is CASSDRESDTQYF. Here the CDR3 DNA reads TGTGCCAGCAGTGACAGGGAGTCAGATACGCAGTATTTT. This chain links TRBV6-4 with TRBJ2-3; D is perhaps TRBD2 (5 bases). V was cut by 2 bases and J by 4 bases, with 7 bases left in between. CDR3 size: 13 residues. Looked up from germline, CDR1 is MRHNA and CDR2 is SNTAGT.